These 16 T cell receptor beta chains were all obtained from the same sample, sequenced in a study of beta chain features in type 1 diabetes. What was sequenced were expressed TCRB transcripts, since all of the isolated RNA had been reverse transcribed. Measured with immunoSEQ multiplex PCR; TCRdb has only the in-frame clones, and not every one. The profile shows some 150,000 clones, around 10% of them singletons. The sequenced material came from central memory CD4+ T cells from blood. These receptors all stem from a man in his late teens or twenties in good health.

This clone was found a few times. The rearrangement uses TRBV7-2 and TRBJ2-7, with 9 bases that match TRBD2. Per the germline V gene, CDR1 is SGHTA and CDR2 is FQGNSA. The J segment lost 4 bases and the V segment lost 6 bases, leaving 7 bases of the junction unmatched. This CDR3 has 14 amino acids. The CDR3 loop reads CASSKASGMYEQYF. In DNA, the CDR3 is TGTGCCAGCAGTAAGGCTAGCGGGATGTACGAGCAGTACTTC.

This chain connects TRBV30 to TRBJ2-7; perhaps D is TRBD1 or TRBD2 (6 bases each). Germline-derived CDR1 and CDR2 are GTSNPN and SVGIG (reference sequence). This CDR3 comprises 12 residues. The V and J ends lost 2 bases and 6 bases respectively, with 11 bases between them. CDR3 loop: CAWSLRGGEQYF. As DNA, the CDR3 is TGTGCCTGGAGTCTCAGGGGAGGCGAGCAGTACTTC.

The chain is built from TRBV28 and TRBJ1-4; maybe TRBD1 (5 bases). There are 13 residues in the CDR3. Germline V gives CDR1 MDHEN, CDR2 SYDVKM. Trimming removed 8 bases from V and 4 bases from J, with 11 bases in between. The CDR3 loop is CASGTGNNEKLFF. CDR3 nucleotide sequence: TGTGCCAGCGGTACAGGAAATAATGAAAAACTGTTTTTT. The full variable domain, rest sourced from reference TRBV28 and TRBJ1-4, is DVKVTQSSRYLVKRTGEKVFLECVQDMDHENMFWYRQDPGLGLRLIYFSYDVKMKEKGDIPEGYSVSREKKERFSLILESASTNQTSMYLCASGTGNNEKLFFGSGTQLSVL.

This clone has just a few counts. The V gene is TRBV9, the J gene TRBJ1-1; D is perhaps TRBD1 (5 bases). The CDR3 runs 14 residues. In germline, CDR1 is SGDLS, CDR2 YYNGEE. With 3 bases removed from V and 1 base from J, the gap between germline ends came to 10 bases. DNA for the CDR3: TGTGCCAGCAGCGAGACAGTTGGGAACACTGAAGCTTTCTTT. Its protein product is CASSETVGNTEAFF.

This clone has ten or more counts. CDR3 coding DNA: TGTGCCAGCAGCCCGATGACTAGCGGCACAGATACGCAGTATTTT. Amino acids: CASSPMTSGTDTQYF. The rearrangement joins TRBV14 to TRBJ2-3; 8 bases map to TRBD2. CDR3 length: 15 amino acids. Losses at the gene ends were 4 bases for V and 1 base for J; bases not matched to a gene: 4. Germline V gene sequence: CDR1 SGHDN, CDR2 FVKESK.

This clone was seen more than once but under ten times. The chain employs TRBV4-1 and TRBJ2-2, with 10 bases aligning to TRBD2. Germline-derived CDR1 and CDR2 are MGHRA and YSYEKL. CDR3 size: 14 residues. V was clipped by 8 bases and J by 5 bases; unmatched bases: 5. The CDR3 here is CASQRGGRTGELFF. The CDR3 region has the DNA TGCGCCAGCCAGCGGGGGGGCAGGACCGGGGAGCTGTTTTTT.

The chain is built from TRBV18 and TRBJ1-1, with 7 bases fitting TRBD1. J was trimmed by 1 base and V by 6 bases; bases with no gene match: 5. This CDR3 is 14 amino acids long. In germline, CDR1 is KGHSH, CDR2 LQKENI. Here the CDR3 reads CASSGQTTNTEAFF. The CDR3, as DNA: TGTGCCAGCTCGGGACAGACAACGAACACTGAAGCTTTCTTT.

The chain uses TRBV7-6 and TRBJ2-1, with D hard to call. V shed 3 bases and J shed 3 bases, with 3 bases lying between them. The CDR3 sequence is 12 residues long. Germline assignment: CDR1 SGHVS and CDR2 FNYEAQ. The CDR3 spells CASSFSYNEQFF. In nucleotides, the CDR3 is TGTGCCAGCAGCTTTAGCTACAATGAGCAGTTCTTC.

This clone has only a few counts. The chain links TRBV7-2 to TRBJ2-6, with D unresolved. Germline CDR1 and CDR2: SGHTA and FQGNSA. V lost 6 bases, J lost 2 bases, and 8 bases lay in between. The CDR3 has 14 residues. CDR3 DNA sequence: TGTGCCAGCAGTTTGGCGACTGGGGCCAACGTCCTGACTTTC. Encoded protein: CASSLATGANVLTF.

This clone came up a few times. The V and J genes are TRBV30 and TRBJ2-6; D not resolved. Trimming left V 1 base short and J 4 bases short, with 11 bases between. In germline, CDR1 is GTSNPN, CDR2 SVGIG (reference sequence). The CDR3 is 15 amino acids. CDR3 protein: CAWSGFLGGANVLTF. The CDR3 coding sequence is TGTGCCTGGAGTGGCTTTCTTGGGGGGGCCAACGTCCTGACTTTC.

This sequence joins TRBV5-1 and TRBJ2-5, with TRBD2 identical over 7 bases. V lost 2 bases to trimming and J lost 6 bases; unmatched junction nucleotides: 10. The CDR3 consists of 15 residues. Looked up from germline, CDR1 is SGHRS and CDR2 is YFSETQ. This chain's CDR3 is CASSLSGAGEKTQYF. The CDR3 DNA follows: TGCGCCAGCAGCTTAAGCGGGGCCGGGGAAAAGACCCAGTACTTC.

This clone has just a few counts. The sample carries other DNA sequences with the same CDR3. CDR3 coding DNA: TGTGCCAGTAGTATCAAGGGAGGCTACACCTTC. Protein sequence: CASSIKGGYTF. This chain connects TRBV19 to TRBJ1-2, with D unclear. Germline V lookup: CDR1 LNHDA, CDR2 SQIVND (reference sequence). The CDR3 loop spans 11 amino acids. Trimming shortened V by 3 bases and J by 8 bases, and 7 bases separated the two germline ends.

This rearrangement joins TRBV7-2 to TRBJ2-2; 9 nucleotides align to TRBD1. The germline CDR1 and CDR2 sequences are SGHTA and FQGNSA. With V trimmed by 4 bases and J by 6 bases, 6 bases remained unmatched. The CDR3 loop spans 15 amino acids. CDR3 region: CASSSPGQGSGELFF. The CDR3 bases are TGTGCCAGCAGCTCTCCGGGACAGGGTTCCGGGGAGCTGTTTTTT.

The V gene is TRBV7-2, the J gene TRBJ1-6, with TRBD1 as a possible D gene (5 bases). The CDR3 runs to 13 residues. CDR1 and CDR2 from the germline V gene are SGHTA and FQGNSA. V dropped 1 base and J dropped 12 bases, with 10 bases sitting between them. The CDR3 protein is CASSLVGGKPLHF. The CDR3 DNA sequence: TGTGCCAGCAGCTTAGTCGGGGGAAAACCCCTCCACTTT.

This clone has ten or more counts. The CDR3 DNA reads TGCGCCAGCAGCCAAGAACTCCGGGAAGAGACCCAGTACTTC. The encoded protein is CASSQELREETQYF. V usage is TRBV4-3 and J usage is TRBJ2-5; the D is unclear. Between the trimmed V and J ends, which lost 0 bases and 3 bases, there was a span of 8 bases. The CDR3 totals 14 residues. CDR1 is LGHNA, CDR2 YSLEER, per germline.

The V call is TRBV9, the J call TRBJ2-6, with D hard to call. From germline, CDR1 is SGDLS and CDR2 YYNGEE. This CDR3 region has 15 residues. V shed 4 bases and J shed 0 bases, with 8 bases lying between them. The CDR3: CASSPTHSGANVLTF. CDR3 coding DNA: TGTGCCAGCAGCCCCACTCACTCTGGGGCCAACGTCCTGACTTTC.